The clone carrying this T cell receptor beta chain came up a few times. Per the authors' pipeline: Amplification from reference gene primers served as the basis for estimated nucleated cell counts. Sequenced by immunoSEQ multiplex PCR; TCRdb stores in-frame clones only, minus some. Clone size and the V and J calls come from that table; the DNA yielded D and trimming. Of roughly 80,000 clones listed, around 80% were seen once; the top ten hold more than 5%. The CDR3 is 14 amino acids. Trimming removed 4 bases from V and 8 bases from J; junction bases left unmatched: 6. Germline loops: CDR1 SGHDT, CDR2 YYEEEE. This record comes from a study of blood T cell repertoires in COVID-19. Overall study context: COVID-19 samples collected from the United States, Italy and Spain covered acute and convalescent phases. Sources were T cells, B-cell-depleted T cells, or PBMCs; the material itself was cDNA or gDNA.

Material for sequencing was peripheral blood. The TCR was taken from a man between 60 and 75 years old with active or convalescent COVID-19. This chain uses TRBV5-6 with TRBJ1-6, with 7 bases lining up with TRBD1. The CDR3 region is CASSRTGGDSPLHF. Here the CDR3 DNA reads TGTGCCAGCAGCAGGACAGGAGGGGATTCACCCCTCCACTTT. The variable domain in full, completed from reference TRBV5-6 and TRBJ1-6, reads DAGVTQSPTHLIKTRGQQVTLRCSPKSGHDTVSWYQQALGQGPQFIFQYYEEEERQRGNFPDRFSGHQFPNYSSELNVNALLLGDSALYLCASSRTGGDSPLHFGNGTRLTVT.